This T cell receptor (beta chain) was recorded in a study of cytomegalovirus exposure and HLA in healthy donors. Study findings and constraints: CMV serostatus stood as the only immune exposure information on hand.

This clone was seen a few times. Antigen unknown. Researchers ran the PCR with 60 Vbeta and 13 Jbeta primers. The method was immunoSEQ multiplex PCR; TCRdb's version includes in-frame clones alone and lacks a portion of them. The sample comprises roughly 150,000 clones, roughly 9.8% of which are singletons, and less than 2% rests with the top ten. The trim removed 6 bases at V and 4 bases at J, leaving 8 bases unmatched. This CDR3 is built from 15 residues. Germline V CDR1 and CDR2: SNHLY, FYNNEI. This receptor was taken from a man in his fifties in good health and CMV-seronegative. The sequenced material came from PBMCs. This chain connects TRBV2 to TRBJ1-2; 10 nucleotides match TRBD1. DNA of the CDR3: TGTGCCAGCAGCGAACTGGGACAGGGGATCTATGGCTACACCTTC. Its protein is CASSELGQGIYGYTF.